This T cell receptor beta chain was captured by sequencing in a study of shared clonotypes between healthy human individuals. Germline V gene lookup returns CDR1 SGHTA and CDR2 FQGNSA. Germline trimming cut 6 bases from V and 7 bases from J; bases unmatched to any gene: 17. The length of the CDR3 is 18 residues. Sorted-subset replicate PCR reactions contained roughly 200 ng DNA, corresponding to tens of thousands of T cell genomes. The data were produced by immunoSEQ multiplex PCR, yet TCRdb's version contains in-frame clones alone and is incomplete. The sample holds over a million clones, around 97% seen once.

Sequencing was carried out using naive CD4+ T cells sorted from blood. Indicated subset: CD45RA+ positively selected. This receptor was identified in a man in his thirties or forties in good health. The chain recombines TRBV7-2 with TRBJ2-1, with 11 bases lining up with TRBD2. The chain's CDR3 is CASSFTPLPGLAVNEQFF. CDR3 bases: TGTGCCAGCAGTTTTACCCCTTTGCCGGGACTAGCGGTTAATGAGCAGTTCTTC.